These T cell receptor beta chains were read from a single sample in a study of technical replicates of blood from a few donors. Data came from immunoSEQ multiplex PCR; TCRdb stores just in-frame clones and leaves some out. The sample records some 78,000 clones, nearly 95% being singletons. Sample: T cells isolated from PBMCs. Receptors originate from a human donor in good health. Each CDR3 is given with its conserved first and last residue. The order of the fields is J gene, clone size, V gene, D gene, CDR3 protein, CDR3 DNA. The D gene is left open where the match is weak. Part of the rows lack a size; the others show once, few, many or a class for expanded clones.

J gene: TRBJ2-7
clone size: once
V gene: TRBV28
D gene: .
CDR3 protein: CASSPVRSSYEQYF
CDR3 DNA: TGTGCCAGCAGTCCTGTTAGGAGCTCCTACGAGCAGTACTTC

J gene: TRBJ1-5
clone size: once
V gene: TRBV28
D gene: .
CDR3 protein: CASSLRDNRYRRNQPQHF
CDR3 DNA: TGTGCCAGCAGTTTACGGGACAACAGATACCGTCGCAATCAGCCCCAGCATTTT

J gene: TRBJ2-7
clone size: .
V gene: TRBV6-6
D gene: TRBD1
CDR3 protein: CASSYGLAGGYEQYF
CDR3 DNA: TGTGCCAGCAGTTACGGACTGGCAGGGGGCTACGAGCAGTACTTC

J gene: TRBJ1-2
clone size: .
V gene: TRBV30
D gene: .
CDR3 protein: CACLTGNLYGYTF
CDR3 DNA: TGTGCCTGCCTCACAGGAAACCTCTATGGCTACACCTTC

J gene: TRBJ2-3
clone size: .
V gene: TRBV10-2
D gene: TRBD2
CDR3 protein: CASRGLAGGADTQYF
CDR3 DNA: TGCGCCAGCAGAGGACTAGCGGGAGGTGCAGATACGCAGTATTTT

J gene: TRBJ2-1
clone size: .
V gene: TRBV9
D gene: TRBD2
CDR3 protein: CASSGLAGIYNEQFF
CDR3 DNA: TGTGCCAGCAGCGGTCTAGCGGGGATTTACAATGAGCAGTTCTTC

J gene: TRBJ2-5
clone size: .
V gene: TRBV5-4
D gene: .
CDR3 protein: CASSRDTVETQYF
CDR3 DNA: TGTGCCAGCAGCCGGGATACTGTGGAGACCCAGTACTTC

J gene: TRBJ2-3
clone size: .
V gene: TRBV28
D gene: TRBD2
CDR3 protein: CASSLFAGDADTQYF
CDR3 DNA: TGTGCCAGCAGTTTATTCGCGGGAGACGCAGATACGCAGTATTTT

J gene: TRBJ2-5
clone size: .
V gene: TRBV19
D gene: .
CDR3 protein: CASSNQGRETQYF
CDR3 DNA: TGTGCCAGTAGTAATCAGGGGCGGGAGACCCAGTACTTC

J gene: TRBJ2-1
clone size: .
V gene: TRBV2
D gene: TRBD2
CDR3 protein: CASRKRGGSFEQFF
CDR3 DNA: TGTGCCAGCAGGAAGCGGGGGGGCTCCTTTGAGCAGTTCTTC

J gene: TRBJ1-6
clone size: .
V gene: TRBV18
D gene: .
CDR3 protein: CASSPGGSGNSPLHF
CDR3 DNA: TGTGCCAGCTCACCAGGGGGGTCGGGAAATTCACCCCTCCACTTT

J gene: TRBJ1-1
clone size: .
V gene: TRBV28
D gene: .
CDR3 protein: CASSTETRGYTEAFF
CDR3 DNA: TGTGCCAGCAGTACCGAGACGCGGGGGTACACTGAAGCTTTCTTT

J gene: TRBJ2-1
clone size: .
V gene: TRBV14
D gene: TRBD2
CDR3 protein: CASSHPGLAILGYNEQFF
CDR3 DNA: TGTGCCAGCAGCCATCCCGGACTAGCGATTCTGGGCTACAATGAGCAGTTCTTC

J gene: TRBJ1-1
clone size: .
V gene: TRBV21-1
D gene: .
CDR3 protein: CASSKDPGQEAFF
CDR3 DNA: TGTGCCAGCAGCAAAGATCCGGGACAGGAAGCTTTCTTT

J gene: TRBJ1-5
clone size: once
V gene: TRBV6-1
D gene: TRBD1
CDR3 protein: CASSAAGGSNQPQHF
CDR3 DNA: TGTGCCAGCAGTGCTGCAGGGGGAAGCAATCAGCCCCAGCATTTT

J gene: TRBJ1-4
clone size: .
V gene: TRBV7-9
D gene: TRBD1
CDR3 protein: CASSLVGGGEKLFF
CDR3 DNA: TGTGCCAGCAGCTTAGTAGGGGGCGGAGAAAAACTGTTTTTT

J gene: TRBJ2-1
clone size: .
V gene: TRBV5-1
D gene: TRBD1
CDR3 protein: CASSQTGSGTAAYNEQFF
CDR3 DNA: TGCGCCAGCAGCCAGACCGGTTCCGGGACAGCAGCGTACAATGAGCAGTTCTTC

J gene: TRBJ1-4
clone size: .
V gene: TRBV5-4
D gene: TRBD1
CDR3 protein: CASSPRGQVGEKLFF
CDR3 DNA: TGTGCCAGCAGCCCGCGGGGACAGGTCGGCGAAAAACTGTTTTTT

J gene: TRBJ2-3
clone size: .
V gene: TRBV5-1
D gene: .
CDR3 protein: CASSLDRETDTQYF
CDR3 DNA: TGCGCCAGCAGCTTGGACAGGGAAACAGATACGCAGTATTTT

J gene: TRBJ2-1
clone size: once
V gene: TRBV6-6
D gene: TRBD1
CDR3 protein: CASSPQTWDRGVF
CDR3 DNA: TGTGCCAGCAGTCCACAAACCTGGGACAGGGGGGTCTTC

J gene: TRBJ1-2
clone size: .
V gene: TRBV5-4
D gene: .
CDR3 protein: CASRPKDSGWGYTF
CDR3 DNA: TGTGCCAGCAGACCGAAGGACAGTGGATGGGGCTACACCTTC

J gene: TRBJ2-7
clone size: .
V gene: TRBV4-1
D gene: TRBD2
CDR3 protein: CASSQHIAGAPYEQYF
CDR3 DNA: TGCGCCAGCAGCCAACACATAGCGGGAGCACCCTACGAGCAGTACTTC

J gene: TRBJ2-3
clone size: .
V gene: TRBV5-1
D gene: .
CDR3 protein: CASSLDSSGTDTQYF
CDR3 DNA: TGCGCCAGCAGCTTGGATAGCTCTGGGACAGATACGCAGTATTTT

J gene: TRBJ2-1
clone size: .
V gene: TRBV6-1
D gene: TRBD2
CDR3 protein: CASRVEAGGNNEQFF
CDR3 DNA: TGTGCCAGCAGGGTAGAGGCGGGGGGAAACAATGAGCAGTTCTTC

J gene: TRBJ2-7
clone size: .
V gene: TRBV28
D gene: TRBD2
CDR3 protein: CASSTSDSYEQYF
CDR3 DNA: TGTGCCAGCAGTACTAGCGATTCCTACGAGCAGTACTTC

J gene: TRBJ1-2
clone size: .
V gene: TRBV7-9
D gene: TRBD1
CDR3 protein: CASSLRGRNYGYTF
CDR3 DNA: TGTGCCAGCAGCTTGAGGGGGCGCAACTATGGCTACACCTTC

J gene: TRBJ1-1
clone size: few
V gene: TRBV2
D gene: TRBD1
CDR3 protein: CASRDRGDPEAFF
CDR3 DNA: TGTGCCAGCAGGGACAGGGGCGACCCAGAAGCTTTCTTT

J gene: TRBJ2-1
clone size: .
V gene: TRBV2
D gene: TRBD2
CDR3 protein: CASSWRTSGERYNEQFF
CDR3 DNA: TGTGCCAGCAGTTGGAGGACTAGCGGGGAGCGATACAATGAGCAGTTCTTC

J gene: TRBJ2-3
clone size: once
V gene: TRBV4-1
D gene: TRBD2
CDR3 protein: CASSQIGRADTQYF
CDR3 DNA: TGCGCCAGCAGCCAAATCGGGAGGGCAGATACGCAGTATTTT

J gene: TRBJ2-2
clone size: .
V gene: TRBV7-9
D gene: TRBD2
CDR3 protein: CASSGTSFEGGGGTGELFF
CDR3 DNA: TGTGCCAGCAGCGGGACTAGTTTTGAGGGAGGAGGTGGCACCGGGGAGCTGTTTTTT

J gene: TRBJ2-3
clone size: .
V gene: TRBV30
D gene: TRBD2
CDR3 protein: CAWSVLAGGLTDTQYF
CDR3 DNA: TGTGCCTGGAGTGTTTTAGCGGGGGGTCTCACAGATACGCAGTATTTT

J gene: TRBJ2-1
clone size: .
V gene: TRBV19
D gene: .
CDR3 protein: CASSPPGLGDEQFF
CDR3 DNA: TGTGCCAGTAGTCCTCCGGGACTTGGAGATGAGCAGTTCTTC

J gene: TRBJ2-1
clone size: .
V gene: TRBV2
D gene: TRBD2
CDR3 protein: CASRPPRGYSGEDEQFF
CDR3 DNA: TGTGCCAGCAGACCCCCCCGGGGATATAGCGGGGAGGATGAGCAGTTCTTC

J gene: TRBJ2-1
clone size: .
V gene: TRBV7-2
D gene: TRBD2
CDR3 protein: CASSSLAGAKDEQFF
CDR3 DNA: TGTGCCAGCAGCTCACTAGCGGGAGCTAAAGATGAGCAGTTCTTC

J gene: TRBJ2-2
clone size: .
V gene: TRBV27
D gene: .
CDR3 protein: CASSSSVGELFF
CDR3 DNA: TGTGCCAGCAGTTCCAGTGTCGGGGAGCTGTTTTTT

J gene: TRBJ2-7
clone size: .
V gene: TRBV15
D gene: .
CDR3 protein: CATSRDGQNYEQYF
CDR3 DNA: TGTGCCACCAGCAGAGATGGGCAGAACTACGAGCAGTACTTC

J gene: TRBJ2-1
clone size: .
V gene: TRBV6-5
D gene: TRBD2
CDR3 protein: CASRESGSSHNEQFF
CDR3 DNA: TGTGCCAGCAGGGAAAGCGGGAGCTCCCACAATGAGCAGTTCTTC

J gene: TRBJ2-1
clone size: once
V gene: TRBV4-1
D gene: .
CDR3 protein: CASSQDPHQGEQFF
CDR3 DNA: TGCGCCAGCAGCCAAGATCCCCATCAGGGTGAGCAGTTCTTC

J gene: TRBJ2-2
clone size: .
V gene: TRBV19
D gene: .
CDR3 protein: CASSIVPHRSGGELFF
CDR3 DNA: TGTGCCAGTAGTATAGTGCCCCACAGAAGTGGCGGGGAGCTGTTTTTT

J gene: TRBJ2-7
clone size: .
V gene: TRBV5-1
D gene: TRBD1
CDR3 protein: CASSLARTGQEQYF
CDR3 DNA: TGCGCCAGCAGCTTGGCCCGGACAGGGCAGGAACAGTACTTC

J gene: TRBJ1-5
clone size: .
V gene: TRBV11-2
D gene: TRBD1
CDR3 protein: CASSLLTGRNQPQHF
CDR3 DNA: TGTGCCAGCAGCTTATTGACAGGGAGGAATCAGCCCCAGCATTTT

J gene: TRBJ1-2
clone size: once
V gene: TRBV6-6
D gene: TRBD1
CDR3 protein: CASSQDRGLYGYTF
CDR3 DNA: TGTGCCAGCAGCCAGGACAGGGGGCTCTATGGCTACACCTTC